The T cell receptor beta chain described here comes from a study of monozygotic twins with inflammatory bowel disease. The germline gives CDR1 MDHEN, CDR2 SYDVKM. This CDR3 has 15 amino acids. A total RNA quantity of roughly 3,300 ng went into each TCR library. TCRdb re-called the 5' RACE reads and shows each CDR3 protein once, DNA omitted. The sample table includes 150,000 to 200,000 distinct CDR3 sequences. The rearrangement joins TRBV28 to TRBJ1-5; there is no DNA to check the TCRdb D call of TRBD1. Sequenced: blood. The source is a human donor with ulcerative colitis or Crohn's disease, or a healthy co-twin of an affected twin (not recorded which). CDR3 region: CASNFGDRGHQPQHF.